This TCR beta chain is from a study of vaccination effects on CD4 cells after COVID-19. Across the study: PBMC were cultured at fewer than 2.5 million per well with roughly 10 IU/ml IL-2 and 7.5 to 10 ug/ml peptides.

TCRdb's table, derived via immunoSEQ multiplex PCR, lists solely in-frame clones and lacks some. Here the sample spans about 48,000 clones, over 50% being singletons. The CDR3 sequence is 17 residues long. V gave up 1 base and J gave up 0 bases; unmatched junction bases: 6. CDR1 is LGHNT and CDR2 is FRNRAP in the germline V gene. Concerning this clone: Its antigen is still unknown.

Culture proceeded for roughly ten days, and CD4+ T cells were then isolated. Previously uninfected by SARS-CoV-2, the vaccine recipients also showed negative nucleocapsid antibodies. This TCR came from a human donor who received a COVID-19 vaccine. The V and J genes are TRBV12-5 and TRBJ2-1; 7 positions match TRBD2. The sequencing used CD4+ T cells from PBMCs cultured without peptide, collected before COVID-19 vaccination. CDR3 sequence (DNA): TGTGCTAGTGGTTTGGCGAGCGGGGCCAACTCCTACAATGAGCAGTTCTTC. Translated: CASGLASGANSYNEQFF.